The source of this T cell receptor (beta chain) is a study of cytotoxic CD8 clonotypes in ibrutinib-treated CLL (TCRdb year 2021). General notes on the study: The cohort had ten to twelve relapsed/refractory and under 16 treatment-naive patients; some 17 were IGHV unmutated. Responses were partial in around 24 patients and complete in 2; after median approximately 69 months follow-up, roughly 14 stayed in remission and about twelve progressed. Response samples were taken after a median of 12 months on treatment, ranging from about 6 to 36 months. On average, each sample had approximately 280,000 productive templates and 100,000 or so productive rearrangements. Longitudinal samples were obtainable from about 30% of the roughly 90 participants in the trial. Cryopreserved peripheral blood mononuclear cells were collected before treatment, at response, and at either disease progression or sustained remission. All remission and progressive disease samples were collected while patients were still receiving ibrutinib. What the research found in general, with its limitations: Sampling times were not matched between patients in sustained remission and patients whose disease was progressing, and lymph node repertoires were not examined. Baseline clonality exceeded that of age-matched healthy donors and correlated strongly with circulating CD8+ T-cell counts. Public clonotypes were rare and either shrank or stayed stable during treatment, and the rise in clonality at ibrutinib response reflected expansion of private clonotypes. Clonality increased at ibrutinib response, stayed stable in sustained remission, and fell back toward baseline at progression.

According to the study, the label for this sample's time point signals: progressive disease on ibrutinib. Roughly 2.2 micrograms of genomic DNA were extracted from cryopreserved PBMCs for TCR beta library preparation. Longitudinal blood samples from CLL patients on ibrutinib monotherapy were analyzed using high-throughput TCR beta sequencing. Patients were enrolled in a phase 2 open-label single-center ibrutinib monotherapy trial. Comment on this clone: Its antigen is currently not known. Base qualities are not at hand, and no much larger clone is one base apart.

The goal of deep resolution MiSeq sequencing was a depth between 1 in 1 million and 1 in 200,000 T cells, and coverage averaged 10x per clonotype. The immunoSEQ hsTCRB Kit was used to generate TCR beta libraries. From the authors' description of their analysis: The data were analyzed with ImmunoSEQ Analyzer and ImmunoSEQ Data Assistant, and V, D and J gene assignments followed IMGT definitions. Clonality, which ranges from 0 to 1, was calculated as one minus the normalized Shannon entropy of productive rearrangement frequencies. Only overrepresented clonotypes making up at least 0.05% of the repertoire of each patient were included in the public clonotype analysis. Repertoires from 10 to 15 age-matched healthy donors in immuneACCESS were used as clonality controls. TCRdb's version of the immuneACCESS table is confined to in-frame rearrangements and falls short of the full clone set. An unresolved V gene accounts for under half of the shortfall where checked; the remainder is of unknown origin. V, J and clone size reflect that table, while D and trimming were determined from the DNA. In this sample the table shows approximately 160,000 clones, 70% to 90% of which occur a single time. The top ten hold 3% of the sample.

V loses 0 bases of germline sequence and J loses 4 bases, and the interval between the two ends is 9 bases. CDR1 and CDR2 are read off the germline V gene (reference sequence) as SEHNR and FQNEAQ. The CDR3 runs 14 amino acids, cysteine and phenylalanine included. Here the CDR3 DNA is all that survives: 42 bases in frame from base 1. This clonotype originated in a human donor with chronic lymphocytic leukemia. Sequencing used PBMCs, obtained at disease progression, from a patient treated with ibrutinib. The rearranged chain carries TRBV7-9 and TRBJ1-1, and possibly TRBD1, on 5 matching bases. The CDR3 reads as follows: CASSLAQVGTEAFF. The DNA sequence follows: TGTGCCAGCAGCTTAGCACAGGTTGGCACTGAAGCTTTCTTT.